The sequence of this T cell receptor beta chain was determined in a study of breast tumors, draining lymph nodes, adjacent tissues. Study conclusions and caveats: Data only fit, rather than demonstrated, lymph node origin of most tumor T cells. Compared with basal-like, luminal-like tumors shared significantly more repertoire with nontumor tissue. Data fit most tumor T cells coming from lymph node, expanding in tumor. Tumor TCR diversity was below lymph nodes but above nontumor tissue.

The CDR3 length is 14 residues. CDR1 and CDR2 from the germline V gene are SGDLS and YYNGEE. The ends were cut back, 4 bases at V and 5 bases at J, with 12 bases in the middle. The lymph nodes were axillary draining lymph nodes from breast cancer patients. Each CDR3 protein is one row after TCRdb ran MiXCR on the multiplex PCR reads. Among some 130,000 distinct CDR3 sequences, 15% to 20% were seen once, and the ten largest hold around 3.5%. This clonotype was seen many times. What it recognizes is unknown. The chain employs TRBV9 and TRBJ2-2; D is unclear. The specimen was axillary lymph node tissue. The sequence derives from a female donor with breast cancer. Some clones in this sample may be carry-over from other donors' samples. The CDR3 nucleotides read TGTGCCAGCAGCCCGAGGATCATAACCGGGGAGCTGTTTTTT. It specifies CASSPRIITGELFF.